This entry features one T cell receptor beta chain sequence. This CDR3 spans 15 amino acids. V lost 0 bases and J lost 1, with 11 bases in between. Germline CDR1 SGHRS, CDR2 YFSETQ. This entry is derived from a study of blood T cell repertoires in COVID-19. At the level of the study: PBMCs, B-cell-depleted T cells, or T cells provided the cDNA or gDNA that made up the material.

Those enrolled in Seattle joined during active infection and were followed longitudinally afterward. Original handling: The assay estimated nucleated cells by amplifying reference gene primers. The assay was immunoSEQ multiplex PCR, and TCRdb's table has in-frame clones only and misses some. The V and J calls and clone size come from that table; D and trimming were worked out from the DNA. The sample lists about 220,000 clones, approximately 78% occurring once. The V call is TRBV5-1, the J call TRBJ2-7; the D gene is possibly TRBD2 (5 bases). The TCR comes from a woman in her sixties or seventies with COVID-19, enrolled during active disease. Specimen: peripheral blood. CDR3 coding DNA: TGCGCCAGCAGCTTGGGTGGGAGCGCATCCTACGAGCAGTACTTC. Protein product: CASSLGGSASYEQYF.